One sample yielded the 13 T cell receptor beta chains listed below, sequenced in a study of beta chain features in type 1 diabetes (dated by TCRdb to the late 2010s). Summary of the overall study and its limitations: A moderate but significant shortening of TCRB CDR3 length was observed in type 1 diabetes patients in all four CD4+ subsets.

Receptors were amplified or captured by the immunoSEQ multiplex PCR assay. The entire amount of isolated RNA was reverse transcribed using the High Capacity cDNA Reverse Transcription Kit, so the sequenced TCRB transcripts were expressed ones. TCRdb's version of the immuneACCESS table is confined to in-frame rearrangements and falls short of the full clone set. An unresolved V gene accounts for under half of the shortfall where checked; the remainder is of unknown origin. The sample profile shows 200,000 to 300,000 clones; approximately 14% of them were found once. The biggest ten clones account for approximately 0.018% of the sample. For these receptors, no antigen is known. Sample: naive CD4+ T cells from blood. What this sample's cell subset or site label stands for: true naive CD4+ T cells. These receptor sequences come from a young man with type 1 diabetes.

The chain combines TRBV4-1 with TRBJ2-1; D is ambiguous. The germline V gene has CDR1 MGHRA and CDR2 YSYEKL. The CDR3 runs to 17 residues. Trimming removed 0 bases from V and 10 bases from J, with 22 bases in between. The CDR3 reads CASSQDRRNARPDEQFF. The CDR3 DNA is TGCGCCAGCAGCCAAGATCGACGGAATGCGCGGCCTGACGAGCAGTTCTTC.

This clone was detected a few times. V gene TRBV5-1 combines with J gene TRBJ1-1; 7 positions match TRBD1. Germline assignment: CDR1 SGHRS and CDR2 YFSETQ. There are 15 residues in the CDR3. With V trimmed by 2 bases and J by 1 base, 5 bases remained unmatched. CDR3 amino acids: CASSFSGGENTEAFF. The CDR3, as DNA: TGCGCCAGCAGCTTCTCAGGGGGAGAGAACACTGAAGCTTTCTTT.

This clone was counted a few times. The chain links TRBV4-1 to TRBJ2-5; 8 nucleotides agree with TRBD1. The V segment lost 0 bases and the J segment 6 bases; nucleotides outside the gene matches: 3. The germline V gene encodes CDR1 MGHRA and CDR2 YSYEKL. The CDR3 has 14 amino acids. CDR3 region: CASSQDGDRQTQYF. The CDR3 DNA follows: TGCGCCAGCAGCCAAGATGGGGACAGGCAGACCCAGTACTTC.

The table lists this clone with a few counts. The J gene is TRBJ2-5, the V gene TRBV9; maybe TRBD2 (6 bases). This CDR3 has 16 residues. Germline values: CDR1 SGDLS, CDR2 YYNGEE. The V end lost 4 bases, the J end lost 6 bases, and 22 bases lay between the germline ends. CDR3 loop: CASSSPGGPGVKTQYF. The CDR3 DNA sequence: TGTGCCAGCAGCTCCCCCGGAGGCCCGGGGGTGAAGACCCAGTACTTC.

This chain connects TRBV15 to TRBJ1-1; 10 bases match TRBD1. The J segment lost 3 bases and the V segment lost 11 bases, leaving 6 bases of the junction unmatched. The CDR3 is made up of 13 amino acids. Germline CDR1 LNHNV, CDR2 YYDKDF (reference sequence). The CDR3 DNA follows: TGTGCCGTACGGACAGGGGGGTACACTGAAGCTTTCTTT. This translates into CAVRTGGYTEAFF.

This clone was observed a handful of times. The chain carries TRBV10-3 and TRBJ2-7, with D maybe TRBD1 (7 bases). The ends were cut back, 6 bases at V and 5 bases at J, with 11 bases in the middle. This CDR3 has 12 residues. Germline-derived CDR1 and CDR2 are ENHRY and SYGVKD. CDR3 protein: CAISQGGDEQYF. CDR3 coding DNA: TGTGCCATCAGCCAGGGGGGAGACGAGCAGTACTTC.

This clone was picked up a small number of times. The genes are TRBV6-5 and TRBJ2-7; TRBD2 agrees at 10 bases. CDR3 length: 15 amino acids. The junction had 6 bases not matched to a gene; V was cut back by 2 bases and J by 5 bases. The germline gives CDR1 MNHEY, CDR2 SVGAGI. This CDR3 reads CASSYAGLASDEQYF. The CDR3 coding sequence is TGTGCCAGCAGTTACGCGGGACTAGCGTCGGACGAGCAGTACTTC.

The chain combines TRBV4-2 with TRBJ1-5; tentative D call: TRBD1 (5 bases). The V and J ends lost 1 base and 4 bases respectively, with 11 bases between them. Germline V gene lookup returns CDR1 LGHNA and CDR2 YNFKEQ. The CDR3 totals 15 residues. In DNA, the CDR3 is TGTGCCAGCAGCCAAGGGTCGGGGGAAAATCAGCCCCAGCATTTT. It codes for CASSQGSGENQPQHF.

CDR3 DNA: TGTGCTAGTGTCTCGGCAGGGGCGATCCAAGAGACCCAGTACTTC. Its protein is CASVSAGAIQETQYF. The chain has TRBV12-5 and TRBJ2-5, with D maybe TRBD1 (6 bases). The CDR3 has 15 amino acids. In germline, CDR1 is LGHNT, CDR2 FRNRAP. Trimming cost V 7 bases and J 1 base, with 16 bases left between them.

This clone turned up a few times. The chain joins TRBV29-1 to TRBJ1-1; D possibly corresponds to TRBD1 (5 bases). V was clipped by 6 bases and J by 1 base, with 12 bases between them. Germline CDR1 is SQVTM and CDR2 is ANQGSEA. The CDR3 runs to 13 residues. CDR3 nucleotide sequence: TGCAGCGTCGGGGGAGGGGCGAACACTGAAGCTTTCTTT. Translated, it gives CSVGGGANTEAFF.

The chain uses TRBV6-4 and TRBJ1-6, with 7 nucleotides matching TRBD1. CDR3 length: 17 amino acids. The V gene end was trimmed by 4 bases and the J gene end by 7 bases; junction bases not matched to a gene: 13. Germline CDR1 and CDR2: MRHNA and SNTAGT. CDR3 sequence: CASSGLYWRGRNSPLHF. CDR3 in DNA: TGTGCCAGCAGTGGATTATACTGGAGGGGGCGCAATTCACCCCTCCACTTT.

This clone has only a few counts. The CDR3 loop reads CASSGGTENTEAFF. Here the CDR3 DNA reads TGTGCCAGCAGCGGAGGGACAGAGAACACTGAAGCTTTCTTT. The rearrangement joins TRBV7-2 to TRBJ1-1; TRBD1 matches at 7 bases. The CDR3 covers 14 residues. The germline V gene encodes CDR1 SGHTA and CDR2 FQGNSA. The V segment lost 5 bases and the J segment 1 base; nucleotides outside the gene matches: 4.

This clone was counted only a few times. J is TRBJ2-1 and V is TRBV4-2; TRBD2 matches at 10 bases. The CDR3 is 16 amino acids. J was trimmed by 7 bases and V by 0 bases; bases with no gene match: 6. Per germline, CDR1 LGHNA and CDR2 YNFKEQ. The CDR3 DNA is TGTGCCAGCAGCCAAGATCAGCGGGGGGGCCTGAATGAGCAGTTCTTC. Translation: CASSQDQRGGLNEQFF.